This T cell receptor beta chain was documented in a study of cytomegalovirus exposure and HLA in healthy donors (dated by TCRdb to 2016 to 2017). Background for the entire study: According to a later analysis, the 120 or so validation repertoires were produced on the same platform as the 666 repertoires of the first cohort. The study combined high-throughput TCR immunosequencing, statistical association of individual TCRs with disease status, and machine learning to predict cytomegalovirus infection status. Besides the first cohort of roughly 660 subjects, a separate validation cohort made up of 95 to 150 different subjects was used. The study aimed to test whether cataloging public T cell receptors could reveal signatures of past pathogen exposure.

The germline V gene provides CDR1 SGHRS and CDR2 YFSETQ. The CDR3 goes from the cysteine to the phenylalanine over 13 residues. Just CDR3 DNA is preserved here, 39 bases in frame from base 1. V drops 0 bases and J drops 0 bases, leaving 4 bases in between. Overall study outcomes, separate from this receptor: In vitro tests confirmed that a few of the cytomegalovirus-associated TCR beta chains recognize cytomegalovirus antigens. The classifier was reported to diagnose cytomegalovirus status with high specificity and sensitivity in both the original and validation cohorts. In a later analysis, TCRs clustered in the first cohort were found to also tend to co-occur in the 120 or so validation repertoires, with 90% to 95% of cluster scores above 0. The authors suggested that the approach could potentially be generalized to other disease states and immunological phenotypes. While some public TCRs were present in many individuals, most TCR sequences turned up only very rarely across donors. A later analysis had no HLA typing for the validation cohort, so co-occurrence there was scored across all 130 or so repertoires. The study listed 164 TCR beta chains as associated with cytomegalovirus.

Libraries were built with the immunoSEQ multiplex PCR assay. The source study handled its data this way. To diagnose cytomegalovirus status from the catalog of TCR beta chain sequences, a statistical classification framework was built. TCRdb took over this immuneACCESS table, retaining in-frame rearrangements with V and J assigned. Such tables are incomplete; in checked studies, under half of the missing clones stem from an unresolved V gene, and the remainder is unexplained. The DNA was the basis for D and trimming; V, J and clone size are from that table. The sample yields roughly 300,000 clones; about 90% were counted once. The top ten clonotypes cover approximately 1.2% of the sample. As concerns this clone: Its recognized antigen is unknown. No base quality values were provided; no much bigger clone lies one nucleotide off.

Separate from the roughly 650-subject first cohort, the validation cohort of 120 subjects was the group to which the donors belonged. The sequence was collected from a woman aged 25-40 years in good health and CMV-seropositive. This chain joins TRBV5-1 to TRBJ2-7; the D gene is unclear. Sequenced material: PBMCs. The CDR3 region has the sequence CASSLGVSYEQYF. At the DNA level, the sequence is TGCGCCAGCAGCTTGGGGGTCTCCTACGAGCAGTACTTC.